This TCR beta chain derives from a study of cytomegalovirus exposure and HLA in healthy donors (dated by TCRdb to 2015 to 2018). Concerning the study at large: In an earlier analysis of about 560 of the donors, under 300 Gb of sequence data and approximately 120 million unique TCR beta sequences from some 170 million T cells were reported. An early release that covered approximately 600 HLA-typed donors contained about 300 gigabases of sequencing data and 80 million or so unique TCR sequences. Of the 300 to 400 genotyped donors, 81% fell in the genetic ancestry cluster associated with self-reported Caucasian donors. The study was designed to test whether signatures of past pathogen exposure could be identified by cataloging public T cell receptors. The T cell repertoires of some 670 subjects were profiled by immunosequencing and related to cytomegalovirus serostatus. In addition to the first cohort of 500 to 850 subjects, a separate validation cohort of 120 different subjects was used. To predict cytomegalovirus infection status, the study combined high-throughput TCR immunosequencing, statistical association of individual TCRs with disease status, and machine learning. To study patterns of TCR occurrence, a later analysis re-analyzed previously published TCR beta repertoires from under 750 donors and added high-resolution HLA genotyping. The later analysis used no new phenotypic data to find candidate immune exposures, relying instead on TCR beta sequences and their occurrence across donors. An earlier analysis of 500 to 750 of the donors applied high-throughput TCR beta sequencing to assess whether each TCR beta V gene segment acted as functional or pseudogenic. Donor age, sex, ethnicity and CMV serostatus were collected together with the repertoire data. Genome-wide SNP genotypes for about 65% of the roughly 670 donors were used in a later genetic analysis, which treated that subset as a discovery cohort. Every repertoire in the discovery cohort had been generated on one and the same sequencing platform. HLA typing included class I and class II loci at four-digit resolution. The number of typed donors differed by locus: roughly 620-630 for A, B, C, DRB1 and DQB1; some 500 for DQA1; 606 for DPA1; and 400 to 480 for DPB1. A handful of DR-DQ haplotypes were handled as single units for association and clustering because linkage in the cohort was strong. Across about 380 genotyped donors of the cohort, an average of approximately 220,000 unique TCR beta nucleotide sequences per donor were sequenced, and roughly 20% of those sequences were non-productive. Here is what the overall study found, with its caveats: In a later analysis, TCR association rates were found to vary across HLA loci, with the most associated TCRs seen for DRB1 alleles and the fewest for HLA-C alleles. A later analysis associated 15,000 to 20,000 TCR beta sequences with specific HLA alleles at a false discovery rate of 0.05. Some IMGT-functional V segments, including TRBV6-2 and TRBV6-3, could not be distinguished by the 87-base-pair reads and were therefore excluded. An association between a missense DCLRE1C variant and V-gene and J-gene trimming of TCR beta chains was found in a later genetic analysis and replicated in an independent cohort. In an earlier analysis of 587 of the donors, most TCR beta V segments appeared in productive rearrangements about 87% or about 30% of the time, broadly matching IMGT annotations. Roughly 15 rarely observed V segments, including chromosome 9 orphons, were excluded from the earlier analysis of about 610 of the donors because counts were too low. Most TCR sequences were observed very rarely across donors, whereas some public TCRs were present in many individuals. The study listed 150 to 200 TCR beta chains as associated with cytomegalovirus. A later genetic analysis reported fewer N-insertions in productive TCRs among donors in an Asian-associated ancestry cluster than the roughly 620-donor mean. According to the authors, the approach could potentially be generalized to other disease states and immunological phenotypes. A group of highly shared sequence variants was considered likely to be a technical artifact of the sequencing pipeline. In this cohort, only TCR beta chains were sequenced, and detectable features were limited by the absence of alpha or paired-chain data. In a later analysis, HLA-associated TCR beta chains were found to be more clonally expanded and to have lower generation probabilities than equally common non-associated chains. When HLA alleles, especially DR and DQ, strongly co-occurred, TCR associations were difficult to assign to individual alleles. HLA typing was unavailable for some donors at each locus, so association tests used only the typed subset. In a later analysis, most CMV-associated TCR beta chains were found to appear HLA-restricted, with HLA associations seemingly driven largely by CMV exposure. A further reported finding was that TCR beta sequences accurately predicted the HLA-A and HLA-B alleles for most subjects in the first cohort. A few of the identified cytomegalovirus-associated TCR beta chains were confirmed in vitro to be specific for cytomegalovirus antigens. Linkage disequilibrium might explain the correlated functional status among segregating V segments, but an unknown experimental factor could not be ruled out. The classifier was reported to diagnose cytomegalovirus status with high specificity and sensitivity in both the original cohort and the validation cohort. A later analysis reported that several top co-occurrence clusters appeared linked to parvovirus B19, influenza, CMV and Epstein-Barr virus. CMV serostatus was the only immune exposure information available for the cohort. Sequencing depth was assumed to be roughly uniform across donors in the presence/absence analyses, though that assumption may not hold.

Including the terminal cysteine and phenylalanine, the CDR3 comprises 15 residues. Of the read, only the CDR3 DNA is kept; its 45 bases are in frame from base 1. CDR1 and CDR2 are drawn from the germline V gene: MGHRA, YSYEKL. The junction shows trimming of 1 base on V and 8 bases on J, plus 12 bases between the germline ends. There are a few counts of this clone. Its antigen is not yet known. No quality values exist for individual bases; no much larger clone is one base distant. Receptors were amplified or captured by the immunoSEQ multiplex PCR assay. A mixture of 60 forward primers for TCR Vbeta segments and 13 reverse primers for TCR Jbeta segments was used in the multiplex PCR. Amplification of the CDR3 region of rearranged TCR beta genes was performed with a multiplex PCR assay on genomic DNA. Amplified TCR beta libraries were sequenced as 87-base-pair reads on the Illumina HiSeq System. Per the authors' processing: In a later analysis, approximately 74 million unique TCR beta chains were counted across the 650 to 750 repertoires, and some 10 million of these chains were shared by at least two donors. Raw reads were error-corrected and collapsed into unique sequences by a nearest-neighbor algorithm in which closely related sequences were merged to remove PCR and sequencing errors. V, D and J gene segments were assigned by aligning CDR3 sequences to IMGT reference sequences. For a sequence to be retained, a match of at least six nucleotides to both a V gene segment and a J gene segment was required. A rearrangement was called productive if the CDR3 had no stop codons and remained in frame with V and J, and every other rearrangement was called non-productive. CDR3 was defined by IMGT convention, running from the second conserved V-encoded cysteine to the conserved J-encoded phenylalanine. Sequences without an unambiguous match to a single V gene segment were excluded from the earlier analysis of 450 to 650 of the donors. An earlier analysis of some 500 of the donors classified V segments as functional when productive rearrangements were above 56.7% and as segregating when the standard deviation between donors was above 5%. To diagnose cytomegalovirus status from the catalog of TCR beta chain sequences, a statistical classification framework was built. In a later analysis, TCR nucleotide sequences were compared against IMGT/GENE-DB human TR gene sequences so that V and J genes could be assigned. Using the TCRdist pipeline, a later analysis assigned CDR3 sequences along with most-parsimonious VDJ recombination scenarios. In a later analysis, every TCR beta chain was defined by the combination of its CDR3 amino acid sequence and its V-gene family, and reads without a unique V-gene family were dropped. To address suspected cross-contamination and a sequencing artifact, a later analysis removed around 600 highly shared, low-generation-probability nucleotide sequences. For each public chain, a later analysis derived a clonal expansion index from normalized ranks of inferred template counts within each repertoire. In a later analysis, generation probabilities were computed with a VDJ recombination model fitted to out-of-frame rearrangements, and the resulting probabilities were checked against IGoR. In a later analysis, TCR-TCR, TCR-HLA and TCR-CMV co-occurrence was scored with hypergeometric tests, and a repertoire-size bias correction was applied to TCR pairs. In a later analysis, false discovery rates were estimated by permuting HLA or CMV assignments 20 times. In a later analysis, co-occurring TCRs were grouped using DBSCAN, with TCRdist sequence similarity added in when clustering inside HLA-allele-positive subsets. For co-occurrence clustering, repertoires with fewer than 30,000 or more than 120,000 public chains were excluded, along with four or five repertoires with anomalous nucleotide sharing. TCRdb provides this immuneACCESS table in a form limited to in-frame rearrangements. Some clones are lacking; in checked studies, under half of them reflect an unresolved V gene, and why the rest are absent is not known. V and J calls plus clone size are reproduced from that table; the DNA served to infer D and trimming. This sample gives roughly 36,000 clones in total; 70% to 75% of them show up just once. The top ten clones comprise about 5.7% of the sample.

The cohort consisted of 600 to 700 healthy bone marrow donors. All cohort members were sampled while nominally healthy, although unrecorded immune exposures were likely present. The donor tested CMV seronegative, placing the donor among the 350 to 400 seronegative members of the cohort. A peripheral blood sample was provided by each donor, and peripheral blood mononuclear cells were used for TCR beta sequencing. Genomic DNA was extracted from the blood cell samples with the Qiagen DNeasy Blood Extraction Kit. The receptor was isolated from a young man in good health and CMV-seronegative. The chain links TRBV4-1 with TRBJ1-6; no confident D gene assignment can be made. The sequencing sample was made of PBMCs. CDR3 reads: CASSQVSGYHSPLHF. The DNA reads TGCGCCAGCAGCCAAGTTTCGGGGTACCATTCACCCCTCCACTTT.